Presented here are 21 T cell receptor beta chains from one specimen sequenced in a study of cytomegalovirus exposure and HLA in healthy donors (dated by TCRdb to 2017 to 2019). The library was obtained by the immunoSEQ multiplex PCR assay. For the multiplex PCR, a mixture combining 60 forward primers for TCR Vbeta segments and 13 reverse primers for TCR Jbeta segments was used. The table comes from immuneACCESS by way of TCRdb, which keeps in-frame sequences with V and J called. Part of the clones is missing from these tables; in studies checked, under half for an unresolved V gene and the rest for unknown reasons. The sample contains 130,000 to 150,000 clones, 73% of them found a single time. The top ten clones comprise approximately 15% of the sample. Sequenced: PBMCs. The receptors here all came from a human donor in good health.

The chain uses TRBV5-6 and TRBJ2-1; no clear D gene. Trimming removed 4 bases at V and 0 bases at J, with 14 bases between. The germline gives CDR1 SGHDT, CDR2 YYEEEE. CDR3 size: 16 residues. The CDR3, as DNA: TGTGCCAGCAGCCCCAACGGTCCGAGCTCCTACAATGAGCAGTTCTTC. Translating it yields CASSPNGPSSYNEQFF.

The gene calls are TRBV9 and TRBJ2-7, with 12 bases that match TRBD2. The CDR3 is made up of 16 amino acids. Germline V gene data show CDR1 as SGDLS and CDR2 as YYNGEE. Unmatched junction bases numbered 4, after V lost 0 bases and J lost 3 bases. CDR3 amino acids: CASSVATSGGIYEQYF. As DNA, the CDR3 is TGTGCCAGCAGCGTAGCTACTAGCGGGGGGATCTACGAGCAGTACTTC.

This rearrangement joins TRBV4-1 to TRBJ1-2; D is unresolved. The CDR3 covers 15 residues. Per the germline V gene, CDR1 is MGHRA and CDR2 is YSYEKL. Trimming took 4 bases from V and 3 from J, leaving 15 bases between them. CDR3 protein: CASSPTNLSHYGYTF. CDR3 coding DNA: TGCGCCAGCAGCCCTACCAACCTAAGTCACTATGGCTACACCTTC.

The rearrangement joins TRBV6-1 to TRBJ2-5; D gene uncertain. Germline CDR1 and CDR2: MNHNS and SASEGT. The CDR3 has 12 amino acids. V was trimmed by 5 bases and J by 5 bases, leaving 9 bases between them. Here the CDR3 DNA reads TGTGCCAGCAGTCTTCTAGAGGAGACCCAGTACTTC. Amino acid sequence: CASSLLEETQYF.

The chain couples TRBV2 to TRBJ2-7, with a weak D call TRBD2 (5 bases). V gave up 6 bases and J gave up 6 bases, with 12 bases separating them. This CDR3 has 12 amino acids. Germline V CDR1 and CDR2: SNHLY, FYNNEI. The CDR3 loop reads CASSQRAFEQYF. CDR3 DNA: TGTGCCAGCAGCCAGAGGGCATTCGAGCAGTACTTC.

The chain recombines TRBV27 with TRBJ2-5, with D possibly TRBD2 on 6 matching bases. CDR1 is MNHEY and CDR2 is SMNVEV in the germline V gene (reference sequence). The CDR3 runs to 13 residues. Trimming pared 6 bases from V and 12 bases from J, leaving 20 bases between. The CDR3 protein is CASRGWTNRQEYF. The DNA for the CDR3 is TGTGCCAGCAGGGGGTGGACTAACCGGCAGGAGTACTTC.

J is TRBJ1-5 and V is TRBV29-1, with D perhaps TRBD1 (5 bases). Trimming removed 5 bases from V and 4 bases from J, with 15 bases in between. The CDR3 is 14 residues long. Germline CDR1 and CDR2: SQVTM and ANQGSEA. CDR3 in amino acids: CSVIPLGGNQPQHF. The CDR3 DNA reads TGCAGCGTTATTCCTCTGGGGGGTAATCAGCCCCAGCATTTT.

This sequence joins TRBV28 and TRBJ2-3, with D tentatively TRBD2 (6 bases). V gave up 3 bases and J gave up 1 base, with 8 bases separating them. CDR3 length: 14 amino acids. Germline-derived CDR1 and CDR2 are MDHEN and SYDVKM. Here the CDR3 reads CASSFVAGTDTQYF. CDR3 sequence (DNA): TGTGCCAGCAGTTTTGTAGCGGGCACAGATACGCAGTATTTT. The full variable domain, with the rest looked up from reference TRBV28 and TRBJ2-3, is DVKVTQSSRYLVKRTGEKVFLECVQDMDHENMFWYRQDPGLGLRLIYFSYDVKMKEKGDIPEGYSVSREKKERFSLILESASTNQTSMYLCASSFVAGTDTQYFGPGTRLTVL.

This clone was seen once. The V call is TRBV7-9, the J call TRBJ2-7, with 9 bases matching TRBD1. The CDR3 spans 16 residues. Germline V gene sequence: CDR1 SEHNR, CDR2 FQNEAQ (reference sequence). The V and J ends lost 5 bases and 2 bases, in that order; junction bases with no gene match: 10. CDR3 in amino acids: CASSEKNRGRTYEQYF. The CDR3 nucleotides read TGTGCCAGCAGCGAAAAGAACAGGGGGCGAACCTACGAGCAGTACTTC.

V and J are TRBV28 and TRBJ1-5; no clear D gene. Germline loops: CDR1 MDHEN, CDR2 SYDVKM. The CDR3 is 16 residues long. V was pared by 2 bases and J by 8 bases, with 19 bases between. CDR3: CASSLGSWQSRKPQHF. CDR3 coding DNA: TGTGCCAGCAGTTTAGGTTCCTGGCAGAGCAGGAAGCCCCAGCATTTT.

The genes are TRBV19 and TRBJ2-7, with TRBD2 matching 12 bases. The J segment lost 10 bases and the V segment lost 9 bases, leaving 13 bases of the junction unmatched. CDR1 is LNHDA, CDR2 SQIVND, per germline (reference sequence). The CDR3 has 14 residues. CDR3 sequence (DNA): TGTGCCAGCCAACCCCGGGGACTAGCGGGCCGACAGTACTTC. It yields the protein CASQPRGLAGRQYF.

The chain links TRBV6-1 to TRBJ1-3; perhaps TRBD1 as D (5 bases). CDR1 and CDR2 (germline): MNHNS, SASEGT. The CDR3 contains 14 residues. V dropped 3 bases and J dropped 4 bases, with 10 bases sitting between them. CDR3: CASSEGPGGNTIYF. CDR3 bases: TGTGCCAGCAGTGAGGGGCCAGGCGGAAACACCATATATTTT.

V usage is TRBV11-2 and J usage is TRBJ2-1; 9 positions match TRBD1. CDR3 size: 15 residues. Germline CDR1 and CDR2: SGHAT and FQNNGV. Trimming removed 6 bases from V and 10 bases from J; junction bases left unmatched: 13. The CDR3 protein is CASRGGTGRFGEQFF. The DNA for the CDR3 is TGTGCCAGCAGGGGCGGGACAGGGAGATTTGGGGAGCAGTTCTTC.

V usage is TRBV6-6 and J usage is TRBJ1-2, with 9 bases fitting TRBD1. This CDR3 comprises 13 residues. Looked up from germline, CDR1 is MNHNY and CDR2 is SVGAGI (reference sequence). With V trimmed by 10 bases and J by 5 bases, 8 bases remained unmatched. CDR3 sequence (DNA): TGTGCCATCTCGCGAGGGACAGGGTATGGCTACACCTTC. Translation: CAISRGTGYGYTF.

This clone was observed a few times. The chain recombines TRBV6-6 with TRBJ1-1; D remains unclear. The V gene's germline CDR1 is MNHNY and CDR2 SVGAGI (reference sequence). V was clipped by 0 bases and J by 0 bases, with 8 bases between them. CDR3 size: 15 residues. CDR3 sequence (DNA): TGTGCCAGCAGTTACTCGAGAACTTTGAACACTGAAGCTTTCTTT. The encoded protein is CASSYSRTLNTEAFF.

The V and J genes are TRBV19 and TRBJ2-5; D unclear. V was pared by 5 bases and J by 3 bases, with 4 bases between. Germline loops: CDR1 LNHDA, CDR2 SQIVND (reference sequence). The CDR3 is 11 amino acids. The CDR3 sequence is CASSVKETQYF. Here the CDR3 DNA reads TGTGCCAGTAGTGTAAAAGAGACCCAGTACTTC.

The rearrangement joins TRBV18 to TRBJ2-5, with 8 bases that match TRBD1. V shed 4 bases and J 5 bases; nucleotides not matched to a gene: 6. This CDR3 region has 14 residues. The germline V gene has CDR1 KGHSH and CDR2 LQKENI. The CDR3 DNA sequence: TGTGCCAGCTCACTTCGGACAGGGCGGGAGACCCAGTACTTC. Its translation: CASSLRTGRETQYF.

V is TRBV27 and J is TRBJ1-1; D may be TRBD1 (6 bases). Trimming shortened V by 3 bases and J by 5 bases, and 10 bases separated the two germline ends. The CDR3 covers 13 residues. Germline V lookup: CDR1 MNHEY, CDR2 SMNVEV (reference sequence). CDR3 sequence (DNA): TGTGCCAGCAGTTTCACGAGGGGGACTGAAGCTTTCTTT. Protein sequence: CASSFTRGTEAFF.

A remark on this clone: The junction departs from germline at one end; a sequencing error may be responsible. CDR3 coding DNA: TGTGCTAGCAGCACGAACTCCGGGCAAGAGACCCAGTACTTC. The encoded protein is CASSTNSGQETQYF. The V call is TRBV7-7, the J call TRBJ2-5; D is ambiguous. The CDR3 has 14 residues. Germline V lookup: CDR1 SSHAT, CDR2 FNYEAQ (reference sequence).

The V gene is TRBV11-2, the J gene TRBJ2-3, with D possibly matching TRBD2 (6 bases). V was pared by 0 bases and J by 4 bases, with 14 bases between. The CDR3 is 16 amino acids. The germline gives CDR1 SGHAT, CDR2 FQNNGV. CDR3 bases: TGTGCCAGCAGCTTAGAGGGGGGTTGGGCGGCAGATACGCAGTATTTT. This encodes CASSLEGGWAADTQYF.

The chain recombines TRBV5-1 with TRBJ2-3; possibly TRBD2 for D (7 bases). There are 18 residues in the CDR3. Trimming stripped 6 bases from V and 0 bases from J, with 23 bases between. The germline gives CDR1 SGHRS, CDR2 YFSETQ. CDR3 in amino acids: CASTPVGGSGLSTDTQYF. The DNA of the CDR3 is TGCGCCAGCACACCGGTAGGGGGTAGCGGGCTTAGCACAGATACGCAGTATTTT. The entire variable domain, with the rest obtained from reference TRBV5-1 and TRBJ2-3, is as follows: KAGVTQTPRYLIKTRGQQVTLSCSPISGHRSVSWYQQTPGQGLQFLFEYFSETQRNKGNFPGRFSGRQFSNSRSEMNVSTLELGDSALYLCASTPVGGSGLSTDTQYFGPGTRLTVL.